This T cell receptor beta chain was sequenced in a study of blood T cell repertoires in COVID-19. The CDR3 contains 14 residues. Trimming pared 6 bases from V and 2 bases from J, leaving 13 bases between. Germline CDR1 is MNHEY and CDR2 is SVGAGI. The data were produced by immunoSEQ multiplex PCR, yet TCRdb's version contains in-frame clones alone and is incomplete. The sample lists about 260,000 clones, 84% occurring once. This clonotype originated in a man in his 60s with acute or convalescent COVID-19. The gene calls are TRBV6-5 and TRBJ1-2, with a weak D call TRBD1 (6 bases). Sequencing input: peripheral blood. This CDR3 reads CASRIGGGNYGYTF. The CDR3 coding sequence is TGTGCCAGCAGAATAGGGGGAGGGAACTATGGCTACACCTTC.